The sequence of this T cell receptor (beta chain) was determined in a study of blood T cell repertoires in COVID-19 (dated by TCRdb to 2020 to 2021). Regarding the research as a whole: Samples covering the acute and convalescent phases of COVID-19 were provided by collaborators in the United States, Italy and Spain. The prospective study material was composed of cDNA or gDNA derived from T cells, B-cell-depleted T cells, or PBMCs. Subjects who had been exposed to COVID-19, were actively infected with it, or had recovered from it provided the deeply sampled blood TCRbeta repertoires that made up the dataset. The repertoires were made available in a free public database intended to serve as a resource for research on the immune response to SARS-CoV-2. Samples were obtained from the ongoing ImmuneRACE study (first 160 participants) and from about 1,300 subjects provided by 6 global collaborators. The sample metadata nearly always contained a de-identified subject ID, COVID-19 status, age in years and sex. Where HLA class I and class II types were available, the types were taken from metadata supplied by the sample provider, not from assay-based typing.

TCRbeta CDR3 regions were amplified from genomic DNA using the immunoSEQ Assay, a bias-controlled multiplex PCR. The paper's data handling went like this. Within the assay, amplification of reference gene primers was used to estimate how many nucleated cells each sample contained. To quantify the absolute abundance of each unique TCRbeta CDR3 rearrangement, sequence reads were collapsed and filtered. For each sample, productive Simpson clonality was calculated as the square root of Simpson's diversity index across productive rearrangements. Imported from immuneACCESS, the table was reduced by TCRdb to in-frame sequences with V and J called. These copies leave out some clones; in studies compared against another copy, an unresolved V gene accounts for under half, and the cause of the remainder is not known. Clone size and V and J calls were adopted from that table, with D and trimming inferred from the DNA. The sample table lists around 300,000 clones, 85% to 90% of them with a count of one. The top ten hold less than 3% of the sample.

The germline V gene (reference sequence) yields GTSNPN for CDR1 and SVGIG for CDR2. At the junction V is shortened by 2 bases and J by 9 bases; bases outside the gene matches: 3. Taken from cysteine to phenylalanine, the CDR3 has 13 residues. Left in the record is the CDR3 DNA by itself, 39 bases read in frame from the first base. In Seattle, one collaborating source enrolled patients while the infection was active and tracked those patients longitudinally over the course of disease. Collaborating institutions collected whole blood in K2EDTA tubes following their own protocols. For TCRbeta analysis, collaborator samples were shipped as frozen whole blood, as isolated PBMCs, or as DNA extracted from either sample type. What the study reported, not specific to this receptor: The quantity of clinical and demographic metadata differed by source and by participant and was supplied without curation.

In the case of this clone: Its antigen is still unknown. Per-nucleotide qualities are absent, and no much larger clonotype sits a single base away.

This sequence was found in a woman aged 25 to 39 with COVID-19, enrolled during active disease. The sequence joins TRBV30 to TRBJ1-6, with TRBD1 identical over 8 junction bases. The sequenced sample was peripheral blood. The bases are TGTGCCTGGAGTCAGGGGGCCGTTTCACCCCTCCACTTT. This is translated as CAWSQGAVSPLHF.